Here is one TCR beta chain with its context. This clonotype was seen ten or more times. Its antigen specificity is not known. No much larger clone exists at a distance of one base, and base qualities are not known. The junction carries 12 bases between V and J, which are trimmed by 2 bases and 0 bases respectively. CDR1 SGHRS and CDR2 YFSETQ are derived from the germline V gene. Taken from cysteine to phenylalanine, the CDR3 has 16 residues. Just CDR3 DNA is preserved here, 48 bases in frame from base 1. This sample is part of a study of CD8 T cells in ankylosing spondylitis listed by TCRdb under 2017. Regarding the study in general: The study set out to find disease-linked TCR variants by profiling T cell receptor beta repertoires in ankylosing spondylitis patients and healthy donors. The full study cohort comprised around 25 ankylosing spondylitis patients and over 95 healthy donors. Peripheral blood samples were taken, and synovial fluid was additionally collected from ankylosing spondylitis patients.

Study-wide conclusions, independent of this receptor: Blood from ankylosing spondylitis patients appeared to be characterized by a TCR beta motif composed of under ten highly homologous amino acid variants. Significant enrichment of the disease-linked clones was reported in matched synovial fluid samples from ankylosing spondylitis patients. Some TCR beta motif variants had previously been reported in synovial fluid and blood of reactive arthritis patients, which suggested common disease-initiation mechanisms. A CD8+ phenotype was shown by the disease-linked clones, which were found at relatively low frequencies in peripheral blood.

Sequenced using an Illumina HiSeq 2500. TCR beta libraries were prepared by quantitative 5'-RACE with molecular barcodes. In the source study's methods: A new computational method based on a probabilistic model of VDJ rearrangement was used to identify disease-linked TCR variants. The public reads were reprocessed in TCRdb via fastp at Q25 and MiXCR, keeping in-frame beta chains. Here each entry gathers all rows of one CDR3 protein and keeps the most common genes and DNA. The V and J calls, along with clone size, are taken from TCRdb and not from the paper's own processing. The sample data list 250,000 to 400,000 distinct CDR3 sequences, and around 10% of these were observed just once. 9.1% of the sample is taken by the ten largest.

Sample: blood, either unsorted or a sorted T cell fraction (not recorded which). This TCR was sampled from a female donor with ankylosing spondylitis or in good health (not recorded which). This receptor chain uses TRBV5-1 and TRBJ2-1, with the D gene not clear enough to name. The CDR3 region has the sequence CASSFQSLSSYNEQFF. The nucleotide sequence reads as follows: TGCGCCAGCAGCTTTCAGTCGTTGAGCTCCTACAATGAGCAGTTCTTC.